Below are 7 T cell receptor beta chains sequenced from a single sample in a study of T cell repertoires in cytomegalovirus infection. Each CDR3 protein is one row after TCRdb ran MiXCR on the reads. The repertoire holds 300,000 to 400,000 distinct CDR3 sequences, 25% to 35% seen once, with 20% in the top ten. Antigens for these TCRs are unknown. The specimen comprised cultured PBMCs, sampled from culture after CMV antigen stimulation. Receptors were obtained from a human donor in good health (CMV status not recorded). Some clones in this sample may be carry-over from other donors' samples.

CDR3 DNA sequence: TGTGCCAGCAGCTCACTATACTACGAGCAGTACTTC. Translation gives CASSSLYYEQYF. The chain combines TRBV11-2 with TRBJ2-7, with D unclear. V gave up 4 bases and J gave up 3 bases, with 7 bases separating them. This CDR3 has 12 amino acids. Per germline, CDR1 SGHAT and CDR2 FQNNGV. Full variable domain (rest looked up from reference TRBV11-2 and TRBJ2-7): EAGVAQSPRYKIIEKRQSVAFWCNPISGHATLYWYQQILGQGPKLLIQFQNNGVVDDSQLPKDRFSAERLKGVDSTLKIQPAKLEDSAVYLCASSSLYYEQYFGPGTRLTVT.

As for this clonotype: Its ends do not fully match the called genes, so a read error is possible. V is TRBV7-6 and J is TRBJ1-6; 7 bases fit TRBD1. The CDR3 contains 13 residues. Germline CDR1 and CDR2: SGHVS and FNYEAQ. The CDR3 protein is CAGSRGVNSPLHF. The CDR3 bases are TGTGCCGGCAGCAGGGGGGTTAATTCACCCCTCCACTTT.

The chain links TRBV7-1 to TRBJ2-7, with D unclear. Being an ORF, TRBV7-1 has a function that is uncertain. CDR3 length: 15 amino acids. V lost 5 bases to trimming and J lost 4 bases, with 18 bases between them. The CDR3 nucleotides are TGTGCCAGCAGCCCGCCCCATCAAGGTCCGTACGAGCAGTACTTC. This gives the protein CASSPPHQGPYEQYF.

This clonotype was counted a few times. The chain links TRBV7-3 to TRBJ2-1; 12 bases map to TRBD2. Germline CDR1 SGHTA, CDR2 FQGTGA. Trimming at V came to 4 bases and at J to 2 bases, leaving 6 bases not matched to a gene. CDR3 size: 17 residues. DNA of the CDR3: TGTGCCAGCAGCTCCTTCTCTAGCGGGGGGGCCTACAATGAGCAGTTCTTC. It translates to CASSSFSSGGAYNEQFF.

This clonotype was counted a few times. The chain uses TRBV5-1 and TRBJ2-5; no clear D gene. V lost 2 bases and J 2 bases, leaving 4 bases between the germline ends. This CDR3 spans 12 amino acids. CDR1 SGHRS and CDR2 YFSETQ come from the germline V gene. CDR3 in amino acids: CASSFDQETQYF. The CDR3 bases are TGCGCCAGCAGCTTCGATCAAGAGACCCAGTACTTC.

The chain uses TRBV19 and TRBJ2-7; perhaps TRBD1 as D (7 bases). Germline CDR1 and CDR2: LNHDA and SQIVND (reference sequence). With 3 bases removed from V and 2 bases from J, the gap between germline ends came to 11 bases. The CDR3 contains 14 residues. The CDR3 loop reads CASSITGEAYEQYF. Written as DNA, the CDR3 is TGTGCCAGTAGTATTACAGGGGAGGCCTACGAGCAGTACTTC. Variable domain in full (rest from reference TRBV19 and TRBJ2-7): DGGITQSPKYLFRKEGQNVTLSCEQNLNHDAMYWYRQDPGQGLRLIYYSQIVNDFQKGDIAEGYSVSREKKESFPLTVTSAQKNPTAFYLCASSITGEAYEQYFGPGTRLTVT.

This clonotype has just a few counts. V usage is TRBV15 and J usage is TRBJ2-5; either TRBD1 or TRBD2 may fit D (6 bases each). The germline V and J ends were trimmed by 0 bases and 7 bases, with 30 bases remaining between them. The germline gives CDR1 LNHNV, CDR2 YYDKDF (reference sequence). This CDR3 region has 20 residues. The CDR3 loop reads CATSRDSDGSGGPVKRTQYF. The CDR3 DNA follows: TGTGCCACCAGCAGAGATTCGGACGGATCCGGGGGCCCAGTTAAGAGGACCCAGTACTTC.